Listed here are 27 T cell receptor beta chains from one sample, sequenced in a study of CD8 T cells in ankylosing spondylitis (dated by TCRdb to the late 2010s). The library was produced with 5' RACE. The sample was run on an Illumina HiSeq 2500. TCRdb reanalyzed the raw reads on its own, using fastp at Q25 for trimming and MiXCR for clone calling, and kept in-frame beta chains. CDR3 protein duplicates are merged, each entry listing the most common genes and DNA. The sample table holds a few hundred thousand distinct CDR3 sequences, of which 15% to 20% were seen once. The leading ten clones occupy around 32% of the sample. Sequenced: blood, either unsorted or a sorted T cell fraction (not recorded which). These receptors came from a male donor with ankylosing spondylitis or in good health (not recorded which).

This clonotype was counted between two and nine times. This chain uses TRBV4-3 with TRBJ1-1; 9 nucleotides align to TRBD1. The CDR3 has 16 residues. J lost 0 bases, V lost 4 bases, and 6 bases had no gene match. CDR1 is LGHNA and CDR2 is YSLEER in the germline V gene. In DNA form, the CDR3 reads TGCGCCAGCAGCCCCCACAGGGGGCCCCTGAACACTGAAGCTTTCTTT. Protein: CASSPHRGPLNTEAFF.

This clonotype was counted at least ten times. CDR3 in DNA: TGCAGCGTTGAAATAGCAAACCACCAAGAGACCCAGTACTTC. Its translation: CSVEIANHQETQYF. The chain carries TRBV29-1 and TRBJ2-5, with no clear D. CDR1 is SQVTM and CDR2 is ANQGSEA in the germline V gene. The CDR3 is 14 amino acids. The ends were cut back, 2 bases at V and 0 bases at J, with 10 bases in the middle.

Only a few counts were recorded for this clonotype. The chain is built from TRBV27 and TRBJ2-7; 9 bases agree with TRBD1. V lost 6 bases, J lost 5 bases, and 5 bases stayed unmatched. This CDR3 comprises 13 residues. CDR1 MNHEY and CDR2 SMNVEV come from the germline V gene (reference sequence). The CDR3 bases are TGTGCCAGCAGCCGACAGGGGGTCCACGAGCAGTACTTC. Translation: CASSRQGVHEQYF.

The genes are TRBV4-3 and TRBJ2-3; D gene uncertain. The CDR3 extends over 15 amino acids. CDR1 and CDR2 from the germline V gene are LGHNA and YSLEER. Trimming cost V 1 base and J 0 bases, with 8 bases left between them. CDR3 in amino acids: CASSQAAESTDTQYF. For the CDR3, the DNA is TGCGCCAGCAGCCAAGCTGCGGAAAGCACAGATACGCAGTATTTT.

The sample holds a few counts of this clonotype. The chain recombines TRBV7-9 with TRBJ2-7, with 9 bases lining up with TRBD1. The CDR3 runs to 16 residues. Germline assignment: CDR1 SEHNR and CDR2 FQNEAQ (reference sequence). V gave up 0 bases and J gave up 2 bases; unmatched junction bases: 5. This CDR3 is CASSLARDRDPYEQYF. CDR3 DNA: TGTGCCAGCAGCTTAGCACGGGACAGGGACCCCTACGAGCAGTACTTC.

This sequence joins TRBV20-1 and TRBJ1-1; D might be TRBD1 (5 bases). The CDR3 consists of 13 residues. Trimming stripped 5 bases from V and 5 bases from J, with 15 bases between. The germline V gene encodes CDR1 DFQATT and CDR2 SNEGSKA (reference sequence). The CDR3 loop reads CSASGRRGTEAFF. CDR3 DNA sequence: TGCAGTGCTTCCGGGCGCCGGGGGACTGAAGCTTTCTTT.

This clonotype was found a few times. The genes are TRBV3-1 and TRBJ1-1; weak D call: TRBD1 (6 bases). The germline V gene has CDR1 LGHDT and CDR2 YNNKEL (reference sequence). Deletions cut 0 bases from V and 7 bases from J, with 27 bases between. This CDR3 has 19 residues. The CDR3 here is CASSQEDRGTKIGSGEAFF. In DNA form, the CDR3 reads TGTGCCAGCAGCCAAGAAGATAGGGGGACCAAGATAGGTTCGGGTGAAGCTTTCTTT. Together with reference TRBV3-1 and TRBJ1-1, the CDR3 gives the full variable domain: DTAVSQTPKYLVTQMGNDKSIKCEQNLGHDTMYWYKQDSKKFLKIMFSYNNKELIINETVPNRFSPKSPDKAHLNLHINSLELGDSAVYFCASSQEDRGTKIGSGEAFFGQGTRLTVV.

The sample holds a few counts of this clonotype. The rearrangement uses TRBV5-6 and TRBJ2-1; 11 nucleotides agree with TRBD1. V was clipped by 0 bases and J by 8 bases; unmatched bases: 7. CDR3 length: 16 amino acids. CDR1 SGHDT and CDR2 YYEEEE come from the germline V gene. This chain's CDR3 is CASSLVGTGGPDEQFF. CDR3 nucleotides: TGTGCCAGCAGCTTGGTGGGGACAGGGGGTCCCGATGAGCAGTTCTTC.

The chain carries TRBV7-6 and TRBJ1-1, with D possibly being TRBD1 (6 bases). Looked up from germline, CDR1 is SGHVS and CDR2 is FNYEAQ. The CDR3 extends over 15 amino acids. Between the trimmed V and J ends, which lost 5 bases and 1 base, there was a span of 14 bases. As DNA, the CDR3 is TGTGCCAGCAGCCGGGGGCGGGCGGGGAACACTGAAGCTTTCTTT. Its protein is CASSRGRAGNTEAFF.

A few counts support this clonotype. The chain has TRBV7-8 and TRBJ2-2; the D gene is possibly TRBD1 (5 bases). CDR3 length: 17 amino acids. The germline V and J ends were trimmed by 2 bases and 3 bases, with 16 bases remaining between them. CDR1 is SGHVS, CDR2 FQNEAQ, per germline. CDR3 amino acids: CASSLNIVDRYTGELFF. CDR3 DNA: TGTGCCAGCAGCTTAAATATCGTAGACAGATACACCGGGGAGCTGTTTTTT.

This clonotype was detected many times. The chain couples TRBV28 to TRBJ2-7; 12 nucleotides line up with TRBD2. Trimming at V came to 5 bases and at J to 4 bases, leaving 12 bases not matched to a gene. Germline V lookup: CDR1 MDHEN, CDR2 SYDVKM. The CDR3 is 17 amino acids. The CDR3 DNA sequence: TGTGCCAGCAGTGGCAGACTAGCGGGAGTGAGGTTGTACGAGCAGTACTTC. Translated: CASSGRLAGVRLYEQYF.

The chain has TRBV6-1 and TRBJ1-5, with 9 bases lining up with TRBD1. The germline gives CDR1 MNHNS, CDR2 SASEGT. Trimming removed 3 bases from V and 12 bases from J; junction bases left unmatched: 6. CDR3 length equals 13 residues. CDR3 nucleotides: TGTGCCAGCAGTGATTTACCGGGACAGGGCCAGCATTTT. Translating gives CASSDLPGQGQHF.

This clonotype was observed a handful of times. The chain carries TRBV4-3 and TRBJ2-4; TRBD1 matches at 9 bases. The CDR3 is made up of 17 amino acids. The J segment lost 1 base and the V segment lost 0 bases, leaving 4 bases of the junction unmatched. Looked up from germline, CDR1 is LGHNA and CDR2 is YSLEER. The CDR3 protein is CASSQDPGQGAKNIQYF. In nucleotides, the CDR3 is TGCGCCAGCAGCCAAGATCCCGGACAGGGGGCCAAAAACATTCAGTACTTC.

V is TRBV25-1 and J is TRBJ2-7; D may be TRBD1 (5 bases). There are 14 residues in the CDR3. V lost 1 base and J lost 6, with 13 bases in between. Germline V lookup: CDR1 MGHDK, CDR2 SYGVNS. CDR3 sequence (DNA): TGTGCCAGCAGTGAATTCAGGGCTTCTGGCGAGCAGTACTTC. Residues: CASSEFRASGEQYF.

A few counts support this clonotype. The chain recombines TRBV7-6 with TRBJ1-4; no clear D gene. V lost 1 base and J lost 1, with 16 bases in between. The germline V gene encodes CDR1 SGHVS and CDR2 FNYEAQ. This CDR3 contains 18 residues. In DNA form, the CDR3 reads TGTGCCAGCAGCTTAGTCTTGGGCAGCCTTGAAACTAATGAAAAACTGTTTTTT. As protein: CASSLVLGSLETNEKLFF.

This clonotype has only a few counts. This chain's CDR3 is CSVGGTPLMYNEQFF. The CDR3 nucleotides read TGCAGCGTTGGGGGGACTCCGTTAATGTACAATGAGCAGTTCTTC. The chain carries TRBV29-1 and TRBJ2-1; possible D gene TRBD2, 6 bases. Trimming took off 4 bases at V and 4 bases at J, with 17 bases between the two ends. The CDR3 extends over 15 amino acids. Germline V gene lookup returns CDR1 SQVTM and CDR2 ANQGSEA.

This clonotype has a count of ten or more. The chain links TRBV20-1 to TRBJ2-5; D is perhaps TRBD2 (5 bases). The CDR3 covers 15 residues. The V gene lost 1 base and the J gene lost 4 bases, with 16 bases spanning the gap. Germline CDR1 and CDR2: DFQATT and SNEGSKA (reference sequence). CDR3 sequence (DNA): TGCAGTGCTAGAGGTCGAGAGGGATCCCCAGAGACCCAGTACTTC. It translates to CSARGREGSPETQYF.

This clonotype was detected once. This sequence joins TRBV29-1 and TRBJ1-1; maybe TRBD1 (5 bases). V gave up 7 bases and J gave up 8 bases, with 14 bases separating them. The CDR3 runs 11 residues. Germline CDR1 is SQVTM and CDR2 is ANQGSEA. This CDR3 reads CSAQGEVEAFF. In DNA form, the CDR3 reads TGCAGCGCCCAGGGTGAGGTAGAAGCTTTCTTT.

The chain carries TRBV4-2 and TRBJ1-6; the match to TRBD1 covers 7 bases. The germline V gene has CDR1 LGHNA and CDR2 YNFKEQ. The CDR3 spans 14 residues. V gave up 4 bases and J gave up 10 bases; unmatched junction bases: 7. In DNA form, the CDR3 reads TGTGCCAGCAGCCCTGGGACAGTCCAGTCACCCCTCCACTTT. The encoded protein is CASSPGTVQSPLHF.

The CDR3 loop reads CASSRYLDRGRDFFEQYF. The CDR3 region has the DNA TGCGCCAGCAGCCGATACTTGGACAGGGGTAGGGATTTCTTCGAGCAGTACTTC. The chain joins TRBV4-3 to TRBJ2-7; 9 nucleotides line up with TRBD1. After removal of 4 bases from V and 6 bases from J, the junction contained 19 bases not matched to a gene. The CDR3 sequence is 18 residues long. The V gene's germline CDR1 is LGHNA and CDR2 YSLEER.

CDR3 bases: TGTGCCAGCAGCTTAGCGGTAGATTTGAACACTGAAGCTTTCTTT. It translates to CASSLAVDLNTEAFF. The J gene is TRBJ1-1, the V gene TRBV7-2; D is unresolved. Germline V CDR1 and CDR2: SGHTA, FQGNSA. Trimming removed 0 bases at V and 0 bases at J, with 8 bases between. The CDR3 loop spans 15 amino acids.

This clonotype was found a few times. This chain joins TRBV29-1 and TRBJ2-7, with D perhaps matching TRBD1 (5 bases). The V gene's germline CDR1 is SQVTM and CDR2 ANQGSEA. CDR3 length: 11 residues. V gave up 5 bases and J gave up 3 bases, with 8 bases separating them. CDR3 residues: CSVQDNYEQYF. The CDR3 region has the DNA TGCAGCGTTCAGGACAACTACGAGCAGTACTTC.

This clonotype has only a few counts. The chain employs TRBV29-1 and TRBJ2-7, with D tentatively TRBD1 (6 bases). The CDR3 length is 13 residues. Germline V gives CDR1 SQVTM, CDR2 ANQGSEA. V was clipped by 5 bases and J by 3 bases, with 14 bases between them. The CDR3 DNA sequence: TGCAGCGTTCTCTCCGGGACACACTACGAGCAGTACTTC. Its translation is CSVLSGTHYEQYF.

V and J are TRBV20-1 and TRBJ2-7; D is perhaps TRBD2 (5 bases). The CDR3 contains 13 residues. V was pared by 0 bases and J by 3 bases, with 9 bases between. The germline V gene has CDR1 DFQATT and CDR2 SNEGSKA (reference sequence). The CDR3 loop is CSARERAHYEQYF. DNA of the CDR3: TGCAGTGCTAGAGAGAGGGCCCACTACGAGCAGTACTTC.

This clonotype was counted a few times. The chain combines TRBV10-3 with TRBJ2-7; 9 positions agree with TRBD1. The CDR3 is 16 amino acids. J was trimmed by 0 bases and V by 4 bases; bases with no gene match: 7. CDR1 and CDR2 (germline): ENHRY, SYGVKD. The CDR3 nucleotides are TGTGCCATCAGTGGGGACAGGGAAAAGAGCTCCTACGAGCAGTACTTC. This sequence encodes CAISGDREKSSYEQYF.

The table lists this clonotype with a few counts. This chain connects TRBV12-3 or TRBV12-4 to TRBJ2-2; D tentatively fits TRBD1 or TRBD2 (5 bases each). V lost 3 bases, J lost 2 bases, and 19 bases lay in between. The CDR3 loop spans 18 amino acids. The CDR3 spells CASSLRGLAILNTGELFF. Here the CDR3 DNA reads TGTGCCAGCAGTTTGAGGGGCTTAGCGATACTCAACACCGGGGAGCTGTTTTTT.

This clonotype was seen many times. Here the CDR3 reads CASSLGTVYEQYF. Here the CDR3 DNA reads TGTGCCAGCAGTCTCGGGACAGTTTACGAGCAGTACTTC. The rearrangement links TRBV12-3 or TRBV12-4 to TRBJ2-7, with 7 positions matching TRBD1. The CDR3 length is 13 residues. Trimming cost V 5 bases and J 4 bases; bases outside gene matches: 5.